This TCR beta chain was sequenced for a study of T cells expressing NK-cell markers. Study-wide context: All TCR beta repertoires analysed originated from sorted CD3+CD56+NKG2C+, CD3+CD56+NKG2C- and CD3+CD56-NKG2C+ T cells. The study sequenced eight donors, seven HCMV-seropositive and one seronegative. Study outcomes and limitations: The HCMV specificity of the expanded NKG2C+ T cell clones stayed unresolved.

The CDR3 contains 13 residues. The germline CDR1 and CDR2 sequences are SGHRS and YFSETQ. A remark on this clonotype: Its antigen is currently unknown.

Generation of TCR beta cDNA was performed by 5'RACE template switching incorporating UMIs. Reprocessing the 5' RACE reads, TCRdb reports a single entry for every CDR3 protein and omits DNA. Recorded for this sample: around 260,000 distinct CDR3 sequences. Input material: blood T cells: a sorted CD56 or NKG2C T cell subset, CD4+ or CD8+ T cells, or bulk PBMC T cells (not recorded which). This TCR came from a woman aged 18-70 years in good health. This chain uses TRBV5-1 with TRBJ2-5. CDR3 residues: CASSFSVQETQYF.